The next 17 T cell receptor beta chains were all read from a single sample in a study of T-cell reconstitution after alpha-beta-depleted transplantation in children. The TCRbeta library incorporated unique molecular identifiers. TCRdb re-called the PCR reads with MiXCR, one entry per CDR3 protein. Here the sample spans about 610,000 distinct CDR3 sequences, roughly a tenth being singletons. Material: PBMCs from the stem cell graft donor, obtained from the stem cell graft. The source of these receptors is a human donor who donated a stem cell graft to a child with acute myeloid leukemia.

Many counts were recorded for this clonotype. Because the CDR3's place on the DNA is in doubt, the DNA is left out and the CDR3 is given as listed by TCRdb. This chain links TRBV4-3 with TRBJ2-1; the D call in the table, TRBD2, was not verified against the DNA. CDR1 is LGHNA, CDR2 YSLEER, per germline. The CDR3 spans 16 residues, counting both ends. The CDR3 reads CASSQDWASGTGGRFF.

This rearrangement joins TRBV7-2 to TRBJ2-1; TRBD1 matches 9 bases. The CDR3 extends over 12 amino acids. The ends lost 4 bases at V and 15 bases at J; junction bases unmatched: 7. In germline, CDR1 is SGHTA, CDR2 FQGNSA. The chain's CDR3 is CASSYTGGPSFF. CDR3 nucleotides: TGTGCCAGCAGCTACACAGGGGGCCCCTCGTTCTTC.

This clonotype was counted a few times. The V and J genes are TRBV5-1 and TRBJ2-7, with D perhaps TRBD2 (6 bases). Trimming stripped 4 bases from V and 4 bases from J, with 12 bases between. The length of the CDR3 is 13 residues. The germline V gene has CDR1 SGHRS and CDR2 YFSETQ. The CDR3 coding sequence is TGCGCCAGCAGCCCTAGCGCGGTTTACGAGCAGTACTTC. Translation gives CASSPSAVYEQYF. The full variable domain, rest sourced from reference TRBV5-1 and TRBJ2-7, is KAGVTQTPRYLIKTRGQQVTLSCSPISGHRSVSWYQQTPGQGLQFLFEYFSETQRNKGNFPGRFSGRQFSNSRSEMNVSTLELGDSALYLCASSPSAVYEQYFGPGTRLTVT.

This clonotype has a handful of counts. V is TRBV29-1 and J is TRBJ2-1; 7 nucleotides align to TRBD2. The CDR3 has 15 amino acids. Looked up from germline, CDR1 is SQVTM and CDR2 is ANQGSEA. V lost 8 bases, J lost 2 bases, and 12 bases stayed unmatched. The CDR3 sequence is CSFRGVDSAYNEQFF. The CDR3 nucleotides read TGCAGCTTCCGGGGGGTGGACTCCGCCTACAATGAGCAGTTCTTC.

This clonotype was recorded a few times. The genes are TRBV6-5 and TRBJ1-2; D call uncertain. This CDR3 is 17 amino acids long. V was shortened by 1 base and J by 4 bases, with 19 bases between the two germline ends. Germline V gene lookup returns CDR1 MNHEY and CDR2 SVGAGI. The CDR3 spells CASSYYSTASEGYGYTF. Written as DNA, the CDR3 is TGTGCCAGCAGTTACTACAGTACCGCTTCGGAGGGCTATGGCTACACCTTC.

V gene TRBV11-3 combines with J gene TRBJ2-1; 9 bases agree with TRBD2. CDR1 is SGHNT and CDR2 is YENEEA in the germline V gene. The CDR3 runs 15 residues. Trimming at V came to 2 bases and at J to 7 bases, leaving 6 bases not matched to a gene. CDR3 loop: CASSLPGGRGNEQFF. The CDR3 nucleotides read TGTGCCAGCAGCTTACCGGGCGGGAGGGGGAATGAGCAGTTCTTC.

The chain links TRBV9 to TRBJ2-2; perhaps TRBD1 as D (5 bases). V was pared by 0 bases and J by 4 bases, with 16 bases between. Germline lookup yields CDR1 SGDLS and CDR2 YYNGEE. This CDR3 has 17 amino acids. The CDR3 here is CASSVVGPNIPTGELFF. In DNA, the CDR3 is TGTGCCAGCAGCGTAGTGGGGCCCAATATCCCCACCGGGGAGCTGTTTTTT.

This sequence joins TRBV3-1 and TRBJ2-2; D uncertain. Trimming removed 0 bases from V and 6 bases from J, with 8 bases in between. CDR1 and CDR2 (germline): LGHDT, YNNKEL (reference sequence). The CDR3 is 14 amino acids. CDR3 residues: CASSQDLAAGELFF. In nucleotides, the CDR3 is TGTGCCAGCAGCCAAGATTTAGCTGCCGGGGAGCTGTTTTTT.

This clonotype was found many times. The V gene is TRBV5-1, the J gene TRBJ2-2; D is ambiguous. This CDR3 region has 14 residues. Trimming cost V 1 base and J 6 bases, with 10 bases left between them. Germline CDR1 is SGHRS and CDR2 is YFSETQ. Written as DNA, the CDR3 is TGCGCCAGCAGCTTGATGACGATCCCCGGGGAGCTGTTTTTT. Amino acid sequence: CASSLMTIPGELFF.

This clonotype showed up just a few times. V gene TRBV27 combines with J gene TRBJ2-7; possible D gene TRBD1, 6 bases. CDR3 length equals 14 residues. Germline V gene data show CDR1 as MNHEY and CDR2 as SMNVEV (reference sequence). V shed 6 bases and J shed 1 base, with 13 bases lying between them. The CDR3 reads CASRSPGQSYEQYF. The CDR3, as DNA: TGTGCCAGCAGGTCTCCGGGACAATCCTACGAGCAGTACTTC.

This clonotype was seen more than once but under ten times. J is TRBJ2-2 and V is TRBV2, with 9 bases that match TRBD1. The germline V gene encodes CDR1 SNHLY and CDR2 FYNNEI. V lost 6 bases, J lost 4 bases, and 9 bases stayed unmatched. This CDR3 is 16 amino acids long. The DNA of the CDR3 is TGTGCCAGCAGCGACGGGACAGGGAGAGGCACCGGGGAGCTGTTTTTT. It is translated as CASSDGTGRGTGELFF.

This clonotype was picked up a small number of times. V gene TRBV5-4 combines with J gene TRBJ1-2, with no clear D. Trimming cost V 4 bases and J 3 bases, with 13 bases left between them. The germline gives CDR1 SGHNT, CDR2 YYREEE (reference sequence). The CDR3 has 14 residues. The CDR3 loop is CASSPPGVDYGYTF. CDR3 in DNA: TGTGCCAGCAGCCCCCCGGGAGTTGACTATGGCTACACCTTC. Full variable domain (rest looked up from reference TRBV5-4 and TRBJ1-2): ETGVTQSPTHLIKTRGQQVTLRCSSQSGHNTVSWYQQALGQGPQFIFQYYREEENGRGNFPPRFSGLQFPNYSSELNVNALELDDSALYLCASSPPGVDYGYTFGSGTRLTVV.

The genes are TRBV18 and TRBJ2-3; TRBD1 might be the D (6 bases). Trimming took 2 bases from V and 3 from J, leaving 15 bases between them. The CDR3 contains 16 residues. CDR1 is KGHSH, CDR2 LQKENI, per germline. CDR3 coding DNA: TGTGCCAGCTCACCAGGTAGACAGGTGGGAACAGATACGCAGTATTTT. Protein: CASSPGRQVGTDTQYF.

Only a few counts were recorded for this clonotype. The CDR3 is CAISESGGLGTDTQYF. Here the CDR3 DNA reads TGTGCCATCAGTGAGTCGGGAGGCTTGGGCACAGATACGCAGTATTTT. The genes are TRBV10-3 and TRBJ2-3; maybe TRBD2 (6 bases). CDR3 size: 16 residues. V gave up 0 bases and J gave up 1 base, with 11 bases separating them. Germline V gene lookup returns CDR1 ENHRY and CDR2 SYGVKD.

The chain employs TRBV14 and TRBJ1-2; 7 nucleotides agree with TRBD1. From germline, CDR1 is SGHDN and CDR2 FVKESK. CDR3 length: 16 amino acids. After removal of 4 bases from V and 0 bases from J, the junction contained 8 bases not matched to a gene. The CDR3 DNA reads TGTGCCAGCAGCCCCGGGACAGCTAATACTAACTATGGCTACACCTTC. This encodes CASSPGTANTNYGYTF.

The J gene is TRBJ2-2, the V gene TRBV5-1; 7 bases are shared with TRBD2. The CDR3 is 18 amino acids. Unmatched junction bases numbered 11, after V lost 3 bases and J lost 0 bases. In germline, CDR1 is SGHRS, CDR2 YFSETQ. The CDR3 coding sequence is TGCGCCAGCAGCTCCCTGGCGGGGGACTTCGCGAACACCGGGGAGCTGTTTTTT. Translated, it gives CASSSLAGDFANTGELFF.

This clonotype was observed a few times. The V call is TRBV20-1, the J call TRBJ1-1, with D possibly TRBD1 on 6 matching bases. The CDR3 loop spans 10 amino acids. CDR1 and CDR2 (germline): DFQATT, SNEGSKA (reference sequence). Trimming pared 3 bases from V and 8 bases from J, leaving 7 bases between. The CDR3 protein is CSASRGEAFF. The CDR3, as DNA: TGCAGTGCTAGTAGGGGGGAAGCTTTCTTT.